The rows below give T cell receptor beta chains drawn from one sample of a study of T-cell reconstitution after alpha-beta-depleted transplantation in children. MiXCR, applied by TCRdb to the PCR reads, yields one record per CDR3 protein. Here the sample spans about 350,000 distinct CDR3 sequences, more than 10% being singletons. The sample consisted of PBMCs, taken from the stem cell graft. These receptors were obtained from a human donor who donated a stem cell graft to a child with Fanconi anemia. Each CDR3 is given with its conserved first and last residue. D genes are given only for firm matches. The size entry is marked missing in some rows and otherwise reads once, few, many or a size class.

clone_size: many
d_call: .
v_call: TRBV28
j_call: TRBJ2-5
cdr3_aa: CATLNPQIRGETQYF
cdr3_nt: TGTGCCACCCTAAACCCCCAAATTCGGGGAGAGACCCAGTACTTC

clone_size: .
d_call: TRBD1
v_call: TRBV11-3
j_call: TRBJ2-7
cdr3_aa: CASKAGGTDEQYF
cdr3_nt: TGTGCCAGCAAAGCAGGGGGCACCGACGAGCAGTACTTC

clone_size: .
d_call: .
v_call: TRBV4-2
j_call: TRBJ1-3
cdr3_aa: CASSQDRGGAGDGNTIYF
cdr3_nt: TGTGCCAGCAGCCAAGATCGGGGCGGGGCAGGGGATGGAAACACCATATATTTT

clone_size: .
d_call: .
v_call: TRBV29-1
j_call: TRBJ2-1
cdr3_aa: CSGEQSSYNEQFF
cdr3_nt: TGCAGCGGTGAACAGAGCTCCTACAATGAGCAGTTCTTC

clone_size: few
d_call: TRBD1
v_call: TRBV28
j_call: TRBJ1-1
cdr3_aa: CAISANRGYDEAFF
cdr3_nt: TGTGCCATCTCAGCAAACAGGGGGTATGATGAAGCTTTCTTT

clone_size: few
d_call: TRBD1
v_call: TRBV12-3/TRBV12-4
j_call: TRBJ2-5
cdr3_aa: CASSATGGWGTQYF
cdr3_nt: TGTGCCAGCAGTGCTACAGGGGGTTGGGGGACCCAGTACTTC

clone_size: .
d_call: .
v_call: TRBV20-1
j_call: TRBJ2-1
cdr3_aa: CSARNPRSRNEQFF
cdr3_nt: TGCAGTGCCCGGAACCCCCGATCGCGCAATGAGCAGTTCTTC

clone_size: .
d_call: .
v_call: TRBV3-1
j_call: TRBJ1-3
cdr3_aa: CASSQAKGSGNTIYF
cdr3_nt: TGTGCCAGCAGCCAAGCTAAAGGCTCTGGAAACACCATATATTTT

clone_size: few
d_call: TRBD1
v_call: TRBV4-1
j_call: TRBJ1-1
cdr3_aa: CASSRPDRDDTEAFF
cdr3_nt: TGCGCCAGCAGCCGCCCGGACAGGGACGACACTGAAGCTTTCTTT

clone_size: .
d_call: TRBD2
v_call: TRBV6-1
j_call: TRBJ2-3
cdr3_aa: CASSDPVSGGPLTDTQYF
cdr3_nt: TGTGCCAGCAGTGACCCCGTAAGCGGGGGGCCCCTCACAGATACGCAGTATTTT

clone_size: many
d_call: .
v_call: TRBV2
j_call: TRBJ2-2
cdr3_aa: CASSVAGELFF
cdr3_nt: TGTGCCAGCAGCGTGGCCGGGGAGCTGTTTTTT

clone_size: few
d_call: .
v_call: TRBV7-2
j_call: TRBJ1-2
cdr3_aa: CASSIMGGVHGYTF
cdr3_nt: TGTGCCAGCAGCATAATGGGGGGGGTCCATGGCTACACCTTC

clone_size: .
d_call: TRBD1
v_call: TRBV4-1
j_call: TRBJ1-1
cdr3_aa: CASSQDQGTVNTEAFF
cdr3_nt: TGCGCCAGCAGCCAAGATCAAGGGACAGTGAACACTGAAGCTTTCTTT

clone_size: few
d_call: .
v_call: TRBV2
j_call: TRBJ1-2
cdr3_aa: CASSAQNGGRAGYTF
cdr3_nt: TGTGCCAGCAGTGCCCAAAACGGGGGAAGGGCTGGCTACACCTTC

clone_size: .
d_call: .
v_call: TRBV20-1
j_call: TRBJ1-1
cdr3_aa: CSARDFRHPTEAFF
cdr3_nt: TGCAGTGCTAGAGATTTTCGACATCCCACTGAAGCTTTCTTT

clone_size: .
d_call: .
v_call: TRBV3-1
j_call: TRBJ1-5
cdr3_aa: CASSPAGMGQPQHF
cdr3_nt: TGTGCCAGCAGCCCCGCAGGGATGGGTCAGCCCCAGCATTTT

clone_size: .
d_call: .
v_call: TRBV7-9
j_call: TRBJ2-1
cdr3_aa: CASSSHWTGNEQFF
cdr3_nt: TGTGCCAGCAGCTCTCATTGGACGGGAAATGAGCAGTTCTTC

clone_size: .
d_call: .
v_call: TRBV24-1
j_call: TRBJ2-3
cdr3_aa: CATSDLPPENTQYF
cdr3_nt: TGTGCCACCAGTGATTTGCCCCCTGAGAATACGCAGTATTTT

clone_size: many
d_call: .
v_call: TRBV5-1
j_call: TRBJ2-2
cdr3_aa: CASSPQGPGELFF
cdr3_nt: TGCGCCAGCAGCCCACAGGGCCCCGGGGAGCTGTTTTTT

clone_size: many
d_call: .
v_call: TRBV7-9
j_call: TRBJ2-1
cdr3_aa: CASSLYLVLNEQFF
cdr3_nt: TGTGCCAGCAGCTTATATCTAGTTTTAAATGAGCAGTTCTTC

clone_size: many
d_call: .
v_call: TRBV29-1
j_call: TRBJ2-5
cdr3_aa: CSGSSQETQYF
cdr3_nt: TGCAGCGGTAGCAGCCAAGAGACCCAGTACTTC

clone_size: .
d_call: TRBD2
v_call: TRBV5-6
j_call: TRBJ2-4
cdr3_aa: CASSLGGGTIQYF
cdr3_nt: TGTGCCAGCAGCTTGGGGGGGGGTACCATTCAGTACTTC

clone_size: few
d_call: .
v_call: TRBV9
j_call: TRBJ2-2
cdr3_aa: CASSVGYNTGELFF
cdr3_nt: TGTGCCAGCAGCGTAGGCTATAACACCGGGGAGCTGTTTTTT

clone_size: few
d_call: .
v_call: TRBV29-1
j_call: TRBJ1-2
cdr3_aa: CSVEEAGTFTSYTF
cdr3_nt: TGCAGCGTTGAAGAAGCCGGGACATTCACTTCATACACCTTC

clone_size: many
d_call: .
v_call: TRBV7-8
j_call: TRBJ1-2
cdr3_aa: CASSSGLAKLTF
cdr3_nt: TGTGCCAGCAGCTCTGGTCTGGCCAAGCTCACCTTC

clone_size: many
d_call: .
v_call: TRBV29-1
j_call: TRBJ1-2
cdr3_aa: CSLIPVGSINGYTF
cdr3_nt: TGCAGCTTAATCCCAGTCGGGTCGATTAATGGCTACACCTTC

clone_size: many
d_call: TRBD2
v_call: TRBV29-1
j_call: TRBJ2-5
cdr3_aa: CSVVWVAGYETQYF
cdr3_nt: TGCAGCGTTGTTTGGGTAGCGGGGTACGAGACCCAGTACTTC

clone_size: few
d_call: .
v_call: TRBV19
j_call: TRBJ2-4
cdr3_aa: CASSNDRRFQYF
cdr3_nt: TGTGCCAGTAGTAATGACAGGAGGTTTCAGTACTTC

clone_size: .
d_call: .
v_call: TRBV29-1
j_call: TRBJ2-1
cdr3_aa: CSVVLETENNEQFF
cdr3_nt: TGCAGCGTTGTATTGGAGACAGAGAACAATGAGCAGTTCTTC

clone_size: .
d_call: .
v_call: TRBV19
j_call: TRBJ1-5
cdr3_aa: CASSIGQVWPQHF
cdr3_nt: TGTGCCAGTAGTATAGGACAGGTTTGGCCCCAGCATTTT

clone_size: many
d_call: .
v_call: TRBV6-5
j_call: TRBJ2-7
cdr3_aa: CASSYSTSEGYEQYF
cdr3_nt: TGTGCCAGCAGTTACTCGACCTCCGAGGGATACGAGCAGTACTTC

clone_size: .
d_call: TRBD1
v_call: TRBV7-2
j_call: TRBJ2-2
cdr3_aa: CATRTGKYTGELFF
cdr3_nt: TGTGCCACGAGGACAGGAAAATACACCGGGGAGCTGTTTTTT

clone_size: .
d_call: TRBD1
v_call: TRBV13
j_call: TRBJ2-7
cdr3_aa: CATKTGAHYEQYF
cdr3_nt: TGTGCCACAAAGACAGGGGCACACTACGAGCAGTACTTC

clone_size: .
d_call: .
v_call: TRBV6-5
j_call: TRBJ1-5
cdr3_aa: CASSYSNWVDSNQPQHF
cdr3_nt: TGTGCCAGCAGTTACTCGAACTGGGTCGATAGCAATCAGCCCCAGCATTTT

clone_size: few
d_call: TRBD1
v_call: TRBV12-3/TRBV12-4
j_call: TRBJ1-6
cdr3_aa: CASSSQGLQGSPLHF
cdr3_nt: TGTGCCAGCAGTTCACAGGGGCTTCAAGGTTCACCCCTCCACTTT

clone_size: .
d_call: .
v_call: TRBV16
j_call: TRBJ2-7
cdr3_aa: CASSQSGLPRDYEQYF
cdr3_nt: TGTGCCAGCAGCCAATCCGGCCTACCAAGGGATTACGAGCAGTACTTC

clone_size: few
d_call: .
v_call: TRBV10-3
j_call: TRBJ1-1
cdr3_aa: CAISESGGGPEAFF
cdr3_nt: TGTGCCATCAGTGAGTCGGGTGGAGGCCCTGAAGCTTTCTTT

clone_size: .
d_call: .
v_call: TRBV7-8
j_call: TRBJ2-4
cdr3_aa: CASSLTAGGAGEGKNIQYF
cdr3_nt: TGTGCCAGCAGCTTAACTGCAGGGGGGGCAGGCGAGGGCAAAAACATTCAGTACTTC

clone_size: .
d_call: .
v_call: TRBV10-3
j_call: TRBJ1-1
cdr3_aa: CALGSAPGEAFF
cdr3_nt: TGTGCCCTGGGATCCGCCCCCGGTGAAGCTTTCTTT

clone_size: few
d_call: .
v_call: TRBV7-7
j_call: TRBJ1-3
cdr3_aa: CASSLGPGRGNTIYF
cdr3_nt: TGTGCCAGCAGCTTAGGTCCAGGGAGGGGAAACACCATATATTTT

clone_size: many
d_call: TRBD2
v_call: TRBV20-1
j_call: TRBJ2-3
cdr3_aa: CSAIRGGRDTQYF
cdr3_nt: TGCAGTGCTATTCGGGGGGGCAGAGATACGCAGTATTTT

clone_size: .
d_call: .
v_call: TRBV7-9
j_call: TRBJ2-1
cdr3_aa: CASSGQTNEQFF
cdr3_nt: TGTGCCAGCAGCGGTCAAACAAATGAGCAGTTCTTC

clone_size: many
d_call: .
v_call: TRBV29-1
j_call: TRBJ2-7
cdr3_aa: CSVMTGLATYEQYF
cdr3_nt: TGCAGCGTTATGACAGGACTCGCCACCTACGAGCAGTACTTC

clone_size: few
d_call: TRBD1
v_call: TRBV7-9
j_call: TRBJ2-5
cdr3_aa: CASSLGDRDGETQYF
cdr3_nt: TGTGCCAGCAGCTTAGGCGACAGGGACGGGGAGACCCAGTACTTC

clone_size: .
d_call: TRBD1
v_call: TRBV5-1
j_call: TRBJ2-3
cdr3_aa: CATGQGAAADTQYF
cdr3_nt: TGCGCCACAGGACAGGGGGCAGCGGCAGATACGCAGTATTTT

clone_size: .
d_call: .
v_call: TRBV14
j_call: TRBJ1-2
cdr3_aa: CASGWLGDGYTF
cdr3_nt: TGTGCCAGCGGCTGGCTGGGAGATGGCTACACCTTC